A selection of T cell receptor beta chains follows, all from one sample in a study of tumor-infiltrating lymphocytes in localized non-small cell lung cancer. Sequencing used immunoSEQ multiplex PCR; TCRdb keeps in-frame clones, though not all of them. The sample shows about 13,000 clones, 79% of them seen only once. Material for sequencing was lung tumor tissue. The origin of the receptors is a human donor with non-small cell lung cancer. CDR3s leave out the opening cysteine and the closing phenylalanine or tryptophan.

V: TRBV7-6; J: TRBJ1-3; CDR3: ASSLDILGNTIY
V: TRBV2; J: TRBJ2-7; CDR3: ASSREAAYEQY
V: TRBV4-1; J: TRBJ1-6; CDR3: ASSLMTGPVF
V: TRBV27; J: TRBJ2-7; CDR3: ASRTRSYSYEQY
V: TRBV5-1; J: TRBJ1-2; CDR3: ASSLAPLKGGYT
V: TRBV4-3; J: TRBJ1-4; CDR3: ASSQGLGVLNEKLF
V: TRBV29-1; J: TRBJ2-4; CDR3: SVGGLPGVAKNIQY
V: TRBV11-2; J: TRBJ2-1; CDR3: ASSRSRLNEQF
V: TRBV28; J: TRBJ1-4; CDR3: ATQTNEKLF
V: TRBV4-3; J: TRBJ1-2; CDR3: ASSQNRQGSTGYT
V: TRBV5-6; J: TRBJ2-1; CDR3: ASTFTGEQF
V: TRBV6-5; J: TRBJ2-1; CDR3: ASSYSPNNEQF
V: TRBV5-5; J: TRBJ1-1; CDR3: ASSLGRENTEAF
V: TRBV6-5; J: TRBJ1-2; CDR3: ASSSRPGGRGYT
V: TRBV4-2; J: TRBJ2-5; CDR3: ASSQGATSQETQY
V: TRBV28; J: TRBJ1-2; CDR3: ASSLSGGFNYGYT
V: TRBV29-1; J: TRBJ1-1; CDR3: SVLQRGNTEAF
V: TRBV11-3; J: TRBJ1-1; CDR3: ASSINGQSTEAF
V: TRBV7-9; J: TRBJ2-7; CDR3: ASSFTSGRGYEQY
V: TRBV6-1; J: TRBJ1-5; CDR3: ASSPDRGGNQPQH
V: TRBV5-1; J: TRBJ1-1; CDR3: ASSLVRGNTEAF
V: TRBV28; J: TRBJ1-1; CDR3: ASSLKWNTEAF
V: TRBV7-6; J: TRBJ1-5; CDR3: ASSLDEGFGQPQH
V: TRBV7-2; J: TRBJ2-3; CDR3: ASSLGEGTDTQY
V: TRBV7-2; J: TRBJ1-6; CDR3: ASSPLPRQGMNSPLH
V: TRBV28; J: TRBJ2-1; CDR3: ASESGIAYNEQF
V: TRBV9; J: TRBJ1-1; CDR3: ASSVQPNTEAF
V: TRBV5-8; J: TRBJ1-5; CDR3: ASSLIGTKLNQPQH
V: TRBV4-2; J: TRBJ1-2; CDR3: ASSQGLDDGYT
V: TRBV5-1; J: TRBJ2-1; CDR3: ASSLDRPYNEQF
V: TRBV4-3; J: TRBJ2-3; CDR3: ASSQTSVVSDTQY
V: TRBV7-9; J: TRBJ2-3; CDR3: ASSFPAGAGTQY
V: TRBV2; J: TRBJ2-7; CDR3: ASSEQTYEQY
V: TRBV4-3; J: TRBJ1-2; CDR3: ASSQGTDLYGYT
V: TRBV4-1; J: TRBJ2-3; CDR3: ASSQVDYTDTQY
V: TRBV27; J: TRBJ1-1; CDR3: ASSYLGQRNTEAF
V: TRBV29-1; J: TRBJ2-1; CDR3: SVEPMGQANEQF
V: TRBV6-5; J: TRBJ1-2; CDR3: ASSTGTGGIYGYT
V: TRBV11-2; J: TRBJ2-7; CDR3: ASSSGRGPYEQY
V: TRBV2; J: TRBJ1-2; CDR3: ASSVQVNYGYT
V: TRBV9; J: TRBJ2-7; CDR3: ASSVGLAYEQY
V: TRBV18; J: TRBJ2-7; CDR3: ASSPLPRDRSYEQY
V: TRBV4-3; J: TRBJ2-2; CDR3: ASSQDSSGVASGPARSRGAV
V: TRBV15; J: TRBJ1-5; CDR3: ATRLDMGSNQPQH
V: TRBV2; J: TRBJ1-5; CDR3: ASQMGGGNQPQH
V: TRBV5-1; J: TRBJ1-2; CDR3: ASSLNRNYGYT
V: TRBV5-1; J: TRBJ1-3; CDR3: ASSLVAGAGNTIY
V: TRBV6-1; J: TRBJ1-6; CDR3: ASSDFGGFYNSPLH
V: TRBV7-8; J: TRBJ1-2; CDR3: ASSDRLTDLGGYT
V: TRBV2; J: TRBJ1-1; CDR3: ASRTEMGGGAF
V: TRBV10-3; J: TRBJ1-2; CDR3: ATSTQMGDYGYT
V: TRBV5-6; J: TRBJ1-2; CDR3: ASSSDTGVSYGYT
V: TRBV11-2; J: TRBJ1-3; CDR3: ASSIWTGTGNTIY